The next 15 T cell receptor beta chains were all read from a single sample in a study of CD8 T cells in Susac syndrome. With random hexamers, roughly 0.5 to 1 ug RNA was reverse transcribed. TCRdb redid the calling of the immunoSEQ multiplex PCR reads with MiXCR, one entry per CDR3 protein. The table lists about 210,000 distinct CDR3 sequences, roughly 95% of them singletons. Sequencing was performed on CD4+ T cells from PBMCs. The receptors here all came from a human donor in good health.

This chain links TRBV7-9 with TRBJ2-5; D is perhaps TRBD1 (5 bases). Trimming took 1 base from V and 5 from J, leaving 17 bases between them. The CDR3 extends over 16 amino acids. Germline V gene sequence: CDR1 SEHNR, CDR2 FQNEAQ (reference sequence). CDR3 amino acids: CASSLEWGPRRETQYF. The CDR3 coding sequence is TGTGCCAGCAGCTTAGAGTGGGGCCCTCGGCGGGAGACCCAGTACTTC.

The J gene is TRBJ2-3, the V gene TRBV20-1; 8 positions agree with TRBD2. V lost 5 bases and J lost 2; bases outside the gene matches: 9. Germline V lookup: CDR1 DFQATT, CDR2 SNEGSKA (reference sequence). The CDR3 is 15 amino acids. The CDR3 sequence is CSAGGIAGLTDTQYF. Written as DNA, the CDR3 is TGCAGTGCTGGGGGAATAGCGGGGCTCACAGATACGCAGTATTTT.

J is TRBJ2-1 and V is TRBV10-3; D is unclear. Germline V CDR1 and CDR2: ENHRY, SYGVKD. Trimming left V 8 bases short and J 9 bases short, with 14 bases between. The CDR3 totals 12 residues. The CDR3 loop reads CAIGPEHSEQFF. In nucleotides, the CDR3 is TGTGCCATCGGGCCCGAACACAGTGAGCAGTTCTTC.

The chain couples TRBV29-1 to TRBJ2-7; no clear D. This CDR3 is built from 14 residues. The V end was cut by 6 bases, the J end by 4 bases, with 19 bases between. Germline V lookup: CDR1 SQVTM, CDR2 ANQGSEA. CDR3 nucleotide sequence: TGCAGCGTGACGGGTGGCCCGAATAAATACGAGCAGTACTTC. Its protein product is CSVTGGPNKYEQYF.

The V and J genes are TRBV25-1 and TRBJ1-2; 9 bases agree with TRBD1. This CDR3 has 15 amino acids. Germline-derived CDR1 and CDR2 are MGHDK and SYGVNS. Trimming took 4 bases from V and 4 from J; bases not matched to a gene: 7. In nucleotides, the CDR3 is TGTGCCAGCAGTGCTGGACAGGGGACTTCCTATGGCTACACCTTC. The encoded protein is CASSAGQGTSYGYTF.

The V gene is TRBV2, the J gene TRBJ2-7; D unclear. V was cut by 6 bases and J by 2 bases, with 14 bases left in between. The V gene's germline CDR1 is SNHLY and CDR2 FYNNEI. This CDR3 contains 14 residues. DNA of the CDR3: TGTGCCAGCAGGCCCATCGTTGAACCCTACGAGCAGTACTTC. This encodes CASRPIVEPYEQYF. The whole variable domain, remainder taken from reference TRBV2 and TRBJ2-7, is EPEVTQTPSHQVTQMGQEVILRCVPISNHLYFYWYRQILGQKVEFLVSFYNNEISEKSEIFDDQFSVERPDGSNFTLKIRSTKLEDSAMYFCASRPIVEPYEQYFGPGTRLTVT.

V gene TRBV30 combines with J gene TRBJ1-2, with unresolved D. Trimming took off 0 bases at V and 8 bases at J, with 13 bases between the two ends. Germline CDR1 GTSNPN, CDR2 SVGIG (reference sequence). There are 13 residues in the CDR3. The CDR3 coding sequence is TGTGCCTGGAGTGTACCCCTCCTGGAAGGCTACACCTTC. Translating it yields CAWSVPLLEGYTF.

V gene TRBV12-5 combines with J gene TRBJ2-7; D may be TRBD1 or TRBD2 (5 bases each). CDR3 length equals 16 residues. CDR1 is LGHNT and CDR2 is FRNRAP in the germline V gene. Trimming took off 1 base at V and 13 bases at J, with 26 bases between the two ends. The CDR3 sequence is CASGLASGPSGVSTYF. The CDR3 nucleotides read TGTGCTAGTGGTTTGGCATCAGGGCCGAGCGGCGTGTCAACCTACTTC.

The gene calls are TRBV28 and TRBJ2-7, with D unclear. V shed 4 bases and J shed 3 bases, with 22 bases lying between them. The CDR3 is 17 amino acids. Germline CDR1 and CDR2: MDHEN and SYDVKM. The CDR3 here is CASSSYVWRRRGYEQYV. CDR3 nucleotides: TGTGCCAGCAGTTCCTATGTCTGGCGGCGGCGCGGCTACGAGCAGTACGTC.

The CDR3 DNA follows: TGTGCCAGCTCACCACCGGGTGTCGGGGAGACCCAGTACTTC. Translating gives CASSPPGVGETQYF. V gene TRBV18 combines with J gene TRBJ2-5; D uncertain. The CDR3 contains 14 residues. Germline V gene lookup returns CDR1 KGHSH and CDR2 LQKENI. V lost 0 bases to trimming and J lost 5 bases, with 10 bases between them. The whole variable domain, remainder taken from reference TRBV18 and TRBJ2-5, is NAGVMQNPRHLVRRRGQEARLRCSPMKGHSHVYWYRQLPEEGLKFMVYLQKENIIDESGMPKERFSAEFPKEGPSILRIQQVVRGDSAAYFCASSPPGVGETQYFGPGTRLLVL.

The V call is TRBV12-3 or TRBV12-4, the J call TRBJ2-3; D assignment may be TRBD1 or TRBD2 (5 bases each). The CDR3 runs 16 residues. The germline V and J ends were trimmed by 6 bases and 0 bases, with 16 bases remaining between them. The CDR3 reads CASRGPLGPSTDTQYF. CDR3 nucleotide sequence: TGTGCCAGCAGGGGACCGCTGGGCCCTAGCACAGATACGCAGTATTTT.

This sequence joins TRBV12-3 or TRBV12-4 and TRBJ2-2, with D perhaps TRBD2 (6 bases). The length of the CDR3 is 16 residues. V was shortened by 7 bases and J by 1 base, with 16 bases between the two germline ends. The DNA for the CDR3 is TGTGCCAGCACCCCGCAGGGACTGGGGAACACCGGGGAGCTGTTTTTT. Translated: CASTPQGLGNTGELFF.

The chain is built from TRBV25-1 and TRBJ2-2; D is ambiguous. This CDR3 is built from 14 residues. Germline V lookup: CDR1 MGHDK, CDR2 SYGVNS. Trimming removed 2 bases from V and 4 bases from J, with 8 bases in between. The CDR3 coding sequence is TGTGCCAGCAGTGAAGGAGACACCACCGGGGAGCTGTTTTTT. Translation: CASSEGDTTGELFF.

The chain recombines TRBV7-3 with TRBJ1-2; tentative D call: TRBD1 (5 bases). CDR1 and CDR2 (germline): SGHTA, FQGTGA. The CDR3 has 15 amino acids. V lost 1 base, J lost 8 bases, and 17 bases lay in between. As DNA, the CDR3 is TGTGCCAGCAGCTTAAGCGGGAGAGGAGGGGTCGGCTACACCTTC. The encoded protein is CASSLSGRGGVGYTF.

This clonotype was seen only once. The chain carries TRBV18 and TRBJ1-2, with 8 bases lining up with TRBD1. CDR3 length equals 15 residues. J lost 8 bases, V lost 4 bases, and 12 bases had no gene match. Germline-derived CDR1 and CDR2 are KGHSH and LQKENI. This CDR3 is CASSHDPDRVGGYTF. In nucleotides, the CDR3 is TGTGCCAGCTCACATGACCCGGACAGGGTAGGAGGCTACACCTTC.